These 28 T cell receptor beta chains came from one sample sequenced in a study of human T cells and chemical hapten exposure. The time point here: pre-sensitization, week 0. Stated treatment: therapeutic diphenylcyclopropenone sensitization with weekly scalp DPC. TCRdb fed the RACE reads into MiXCR, producing one record per CDR3 protein. The data hold roughly 120,000 distinct CDR3 sequences, with 13% observed a single time. The specimen was whole blood, collected in connection with sensitization to the hapten diphenylcyclopropenone (DPC). The receptors come from a woman between 18 and 29 years old with alopecia areata. Some clones in this sample may be carry-over from other donors' samples.

The chain uses TRBV15 and TRBJ2-3; TRBD2 might be the D (7 bases). V was pared by 9 bases and J by 2 bases, with 15 bases between. Germline assignment: CDR1 LNHNV and CDR2 YYDKDF (reference sequence). This CDR3 contains 14 residues. Here the CDR3 reads CATRGGFSTDTQYF. CDR3 nucleotides: TGTGCCACTAGGGGGGGATTTTCCACAGATACGCAGTATTTT.

This clonotype has more than one count but fewer than ten. The chain has TRBV11-3 and TRBJ2-1; D gene unclear. The CDR3 spans 13 residues. V lost 4 bases to trimming and J lost 5 bases, with 9 bases between them. Germline CDR1 is SGHNT and CDR2 is YENEEA. The CDR3 region has the DNA TGTGCCAGCAGCTCTCAGGAGAACAATGAGCAGTTCTTC. It translates to CASSSQENNEQFF.

This clonotype was observed a few times. The chain combines TRBV28 with TRBJ1-2; D is unresolved. From germline, CDR1 is MDHEN and CDR2 SYDVKM. This CDR3 region has 10 residues. The ends were cut back, 9 bases at V and 8 bases at J, with 10 bases in the middle. CDR3 sequence: CASRAGGYTF. The CDR3 DNA sequence: TGTGCCAGTCGGGCAGGAGGCTACACCTTC.

In its sample, this clonotype was seen a few times. The gene calls are TRBV29-1 and TRBJ2-1; D may be TRBD1 (6 bases). The CDR3 consists of 11 residues. The V and J ends lost 8 bases and 10 bases respectively, with 15 bases between them. From germline, CDR1 is SQVTM and CDR2 ANQGSEA. Here the CDR3 reads CSSRDTWEQFF. In DNA, the CDR3 is TGCAGCTCTCGGGACACGTGGGAGCAGTTCTTC.

The genes are TRBV12-5 and TRBJ2-2; 7 bases map to TRBD1. CDR1 LGHNT and CDR2 FRNRAP come from the germline V gene. The length of the CDR3 is 15 residues. With 6 bases clipped from V and 4 bases from J, the junction kept 8 bases outside the gene matches. The CDR3 loop is CASGKQGMGTGELFF. The CDR3 bases are TGTGCTAGTGGCAAACAGGGGATGGGCACCGGGGAGCTGTTTTTT.

Many counts were recorded for this clonotype. The rearrangement uses TRBV19 and TRBJ2-2, with a tentative D call TRBD1 (5 bases). The CDR3 is 13 amino acids. Per germline, CDR1 LNHDA and CDR2 SQIVND (reference sequence). V was cut by 7 bases and J by 1 base, with 7 bases left in between. The CDR3 sequence: CASKDKNTGELFF. In DNA form, the CDR3 reads TGTGCCAGTAAGGACAAGAACACCGGGGAGCTGTTTTTT.

This clonotype was seen more than once but under ten times. This sequence joins TRBV20-1 and TRBJ1-1; D not certain. V lost 4 bases and J 1 base, leaving 7 bases between the germline ends. The germline gives CDR1 DFQATT, CDR2 SNEGSKA (reference sequence). This CDR3 comprises 12 residues. Here the CDR3 reads CSATGWNTEAFF. The CDR3 nucleotides are TGCAGTGCTACAGGATGGAACACTGAAGCTTTCTTT.

In this sample, this clonotype turned up a few times. This rearrangement joins TRBV28 to TRBJ2-3, with TRBD1 identical over 7 bases. Germline V gene data show CDR1 as MDHEN and CDR2 as SYDVKM. Unmatched junction bases numbered 10, after V lost 6 bases and J lost 7 bases. This CDR3 has 14 residues. The CDR3 reads CASRPRQGRNTQYF. DNA of the CDR3: TGTGCCAGCAGGCCTCGACAGGGACGAAATACGCAGTATTTT.

In this sample, this clonotype turned up once. The V and J genes are TRBV27 and TRBJ1-6; D remains ambiguous. Looked up from germline, CDR1 is MNHEY and CDR2 is SMNVEV (reference sequence). Trimming pared 5 bases from V and 13 bases from J, leaving 15 bases between. The CDR3 has 13 residues. In DNA form, the CDR3 reads TGTGCCAGCAGTCCTGCAACGGTGGGTCCCCTCCACTTT. Translated, it gives CASSPATVGPLHF.

This clonotype was counted only a few times. The chain links TRBV20-1 to TRBJ2-7; no reliable D call. There are 11 residues in the CDR3. Germline V CDR1 and CDR2: DFQATT, SNEGSKA (reference sequence). The ends were cut back, 1 base at V and 4 bases at J, with 5 bases in the middle. Here the CDR3 reads CSARAGYEQYF. In nucleotides, the CDR3 is TGCAGTGCTAGAGCTGGATACGAGCAGTACTTC.

This clonotype was seen a few times. CDR3 sequence (DNA): TGTGCCAGCAACCTGAGGGTCGCGAGCGGCCGGCCGTCTAGCACAGATACGCAGTATTTT. The encoded protein is CASNLRVASGRPSSTDTQYF. V usage is TRBV27 and J usage is TRBJ2-3; D is possibly TRBD2 (5 bases). Germline CDR1 MNHEY, CDR2 SMNVEV (reference sequence). Trimming removed 7 bases at V and 0 bases at J, with 29 bases between. This CDR3 contains 20 residues.

The rearrangement links TRBV28 to TRBJ2-7, with D uncertain. The CDR3 extends over 15 amino acids. Germline V gene lookup returns CDR1 MDHEN and CDR2 SYDVKM. The V end lost 3 bases, the J end lost 2 bases, and 14 bases lay between the germline ends. CDR3 in amino acids: CASSFGFPLTYEQYF. The CDR3 nucleotides read TGTGCCAGCAGTTTCGGTTTCCCGTTAACCTACGAGCAGTACTTC. Drawing the rest from reference TRBV28 and TRBJ2-7, the complete variable domain is DVKVTQSSRYLVKRTGEKVFLECVQDMDHENMFWYRQDPGLGLRLIYFSYDVKMKEKGDIPEGYSVSREKKERFSLILESASTNQTSMYLCASSFGFPLTYEQYFGPGTRLTVT.

To note about this clonotype: This sequence may be a read error, since a much larger clone differs from it by one base. This rearrangement joins TRBV9 to TRBJ1-6; D is undetermined. Trimming removed 0 bases from V and 4 bases from J, with 17 bases in between. Germline V lookup: CDR1 SGDLS, CDR2 YYNGEE. This CDR3 is 18 amino acids long. CDR3 DNA: TGTGCCAGCAGCGTAGGAGATGTGGAACCCTTTTATAATTCACCCCTCCACTTT. It translates to CASSVGDVEPFYNSPLHF.

The sample holds a few counts of this clonotype. The chain links TRBV12-3 or TRBV12-4 to TRBJ1-1; 9 nucleotides agree with TRBD1. Trimming cost V 4 bases and J 3 bases; bases outside gene matches: 6. The CDR3 is 15 residues long. In nucleotides, the CDR3 is TGTGCCAGCAGTTCCAAGGACAGGGGAGACACTGAAGCTTTCTTT. Translating it yields CASSSKDRGDTEAFF.

The table lists this clonotype with a few counts. The CDR3 sequence is CASSGGRKRLSTEAFF. DNA of the CDR3: TGTGCCAGCAGTGGTGGCAGGAAGAGACTGAGCACTGAAGCTTTCTTT. The chain has TRBV2 and TRBJ1-1; unclear D gene. Germline V lookup: CDR1 SNHLY, CDR2 FYNNEI. CDR3 length: 16 amino acids. Trimming shortened V by 4 bases and J by 4 bases, and 19 bases separated the two germline ends.

This clonotype was observed a few times. This chain uses TRBV20-1 with TRBJ2-5, with 8 bases identical to TRBD2. V dropped 3 bases and J dropped 4; count of bases not matched to a gene: 7. Looked up from germline, CDR1 is DFQATT and CDR2 is SNEGSKA (reference sequence). The CDR3 sequence is 14 residues long. The CDR3 is CSASRGGLRETQYF. The CDR3 DNA reads as TGCAGTGCTAGCCGGGGGGGCCTTCGAGAGACCCAGTACTTC.

This clonotype was found many times. This chain joins TRBV4-2 and TRBJ1-1; D remains unclear. Deletions cut 1 base from V and 1 base from J, with 7 bases between. From germline, CDR1 is LGHNA and CDR2 YNFKEQ. The CDR3 has 14 residues. The CDR3 region is CASSQGTENTEAFF. Written as DNA, the CDR3 is TGTGCCAGCAGCCAAGGAACAGAGAACACTGAAGCTTTCTTT.

This clonotype was picked up many times. This chain connects TRBV7-2 to TRBJ2-5, with TRBD2 as a possible D gene (6 bases). This CDR3 has 14 residues. CDR1 SGHTA and CDR2 FQGNSA come from the germline V gene. V was pared by 2 bases and J by 2 bases, with 9 bases between. CDR3 DNA: TGTGCCAGCAGCTTAAGCGGACTACAAGAGACCCAGTACTTC. It codes for CASSLSGLQETQYF.

About this clonotype itself: A much larger clone sits a single nucleotide away, making a read error possible. V is TRBV25-1 and J is TRBJ1-1; 7 nucleotides agree with TRBD1. CDR1 is MGHDK and CDR2 is SYGVNS in the germline V gene. V lost 0 bases to trimming and J lost 4 bases; unmatched junction nucleotides: 2. The CDR3 is 14 residues long. In DNA form, the CDR3 reads TGTGCCAGCAGTGAATATGGGGACAGCACTGAAGCTTTCTTT. This encodes CASSEYGDSTEAFF.

This clonotype was seen many times. The rearrangement uses TRBV7-9 and TRBJ1-2; D not resolved. Trimming pared 0 bases from V and 4 bases from J, leaving 9 bases between. The CDR3 sequence is 14 residues long. CDR1 SEHNR and CDR2 FQNEAQ come from the germline V gene (reference sequence). Written as DNA, the CDR3 is TGTGCCAGCAGCTTAGCACTTTCCCCCTATGGCTACACCTTC. This encodes CASSLALSPYGYTF.

This clonotype was counted only a few times. V is TRBV12-3 or TRBV12-4 and J is TRBJ2-7; possible D gene TRBD1, 6 bases. The CDR3 is made up of 14 amino acids. V was clipped by 5 bases and J by 3 bases, with 14 bases between them. The CDR3 DNA sequence: TGTGCCAGCAGTCCCCAGGGGATGAACTACGAGCAGTACTTC. Encoded protein: CASSPQGMNYEQYF.

This clonotype was counted many times. The rearrangement links TRBV7-8 to TRBJ2-3; D possibly corresponds to TRBD1 (6 bases). From germline, CDR1 is SGHVS and CDR2 FQNEAQ. CDR3 length: 14 residues. Trimming removed 0 bases from V and 4 bases from J, with 8 bases in between. The CDR3 DNA reads as TGTGCCAGCAGCTTAGCGGGGGCAGCAGATACGCAGTATTTT. It codes for CASSLAGAADTQYF.

This clonotype was seen at least ten times. The V call is TRBV20-1, the J call TRBJ2-7; 12 bases are shared with TRBD2. The CDR3 length is 15 residues. Germline trimming cut 2 bases from V and 2 bases from J; bases unmatched to any gene: 4. The germline V gene has CDR1 DFQATT and CDR2 SNEGSKA (reference sequence). CDR3 protein: CSARRTSGDPYEQYF. Here the CDR3 DNA reads TGCAGTGCTAGAAGGACTAGCGGGGACCCCTACGAGCAGTACTTC.

This clonotype was recorded at least ten times. This chain uses TRBV6-4 with TRBJ2-2; 8 nucleotides match TRBD2. The germline V gene has CDR1 MRHNA and CDR2 SNTAGT. This CDR3 is built from 15 residues. Trimming removed 7 bases from V and 6 bases from J; junction bases left unmatched: 10. The CDR3 protein is CASKTDGGAPGELFF. For the CDR3, the DNA is TGTGCCAGCAAAACCGACGGGGGGGCCCCCGGGGAGCTGTTTTTT.

With regard to this clonotype: The junction shows a germline mismatch at one end, possibly a read error. The chain carries TRBV28 and TRBJ1-4; 9 bases match TRBD1. The CDR3 is 13 amino acids. Germline V CDR1 and CDR2: MDHEN, SYDVKM. The DNA of the CDR3 is TGTGCCAGCAGTTGGGACAGGGACGTTCGAGGCGGTTTT. This sequence encodes CASSWDRDVRGGF.

In its sample, this clonotype was seen many times. The rearrangement joins TRBV18 to TRBJ2-1; D assignment may be TRBD1 or TRBD2 (5 bases each). Germline V gene data show CDR1 as KGHSH and CDR2 as LQKENI. V was clipped by 0 bases and J by 9 bases, with 21 bases between them. The CDR3 covers 17 residues. The CDR3 DNA sequence: TGTGCCAGCTCACCACCGGGGCAACAAGGCGTGAGGGGTGAGCAGTTCTTC. This gives the protein CASSPPGQQGVRGEQFF.

The chain uses TRBV12-3 or TRBV12-4 and TRBJ2-7, with D possibly being TRBD1 (6 bases). The CDR3 length is 13 residues. V dropped 5 bases and J dropped 3 bases, with 11 bases sitting between them. The CDR3 protein is CASSRTARYEQYF. The CDR3 coding sequence is TGTGCCAGCAGTCGGACAGCCCGCTACGAGCAGTACTTC.

This chain joins TRBV6-2 or TRBV6-3 and TRBJ2-7; no reliable D call. The CDR3 has 11 residues. The V end lost 7 bases, the J end lost 3 bases, and 7 bases lay between the germline ends. The germline V gene encodes CDR1 MNHEY and CDR2 SVGEGT. This chain's CDR3 is CASTQNYEQYF. Here the CDR3 DNA reads TGTGCCAGCACCCAAAACTACGAGCAGTACTTC.